The 25 T cell receptor beta chains listed next were all sequenced from one sample in a study of T cells in Graves' hyperthyroidism and ophthalmopathy (dated by TCRdb to about 2019). Library construction relied on multiplex PCR. These reads were obtained on an Illumina HiSeq 2000. TCR beta CDR3 regions were amplified from RNA transcripts. The first round of RT-PCR for the TCR CDR3 was performed with the HTBI primer set and the Qiagen OneStep RT-PCR kit. TCRdb passed the public sequencing reads through fastp at Q25 and MiXCR, retaining productive beta sequences. All rows with the same CDR3 protein become a single entry with the most common DNA and genes. This sample gives 300,000 to 350,000 distinct CDR3 sequences in total; 21% of them show up just once. The ten biggest clones cover under 55% of the sample. The source material was blood. All receptors come from a woman between 45 and 65 years old with Graves' hyperthyroidism.

This clonotype was counted ten times or more. This sequence joins TRBV3-1 and TRBJ2-7; 7 bases map to TRBD2. CDR1 LGHDT and CDR2 YNNKEL come from the germline V gene (reference sequence). Unmatched junction bases numbered 5, after V lost 4 bases and J lost 2 bases. This CDR3 has 14 amino acids. CDR3 amino acids: CASSPSGTPYEQYF. The CDR3 bases are TGTGCCAGCAGCCCAAGCGGGACCCCCTACGAGCAGTACTTC.

This clonotype was seen ten or more times. This chain links TRBV30 with TRBJ2-2; tentative D call: TRBD1 (6 bases). CDR3 length equals 12 residues. V was shortened by 0 bases and J by 9 bases, with 8 bases between the two germline ends. CDR1 is GTSNPN and CDR2 is SVGIG in the germline V gene (reference sequence). Here the CDR3 reads CAWSVQGRELFF. CDR3 DNA: TGTGCCTGGAGTGTACAGGGACGGGAGCTGTTTTTT. Combining the CDR3 with reference TRBV30 and TRBJ2-2 gives the whole variable domain SQTIHQWPATLVQPVGSPLSLECTVEGTSNPNLYWYRQAAGRGLQLLFYSVGIGQISSEVPQNLSASRPQDRQFILSSKKLLLSDSGFYLCAWSVQGRELFFGEGSRLTVL.

This clonotype was counted a few times. A much larger clone lies a single base off, so this may be a read error. The V and J genes are TRBV5-1 and TRBJ1-1, with 7 bases fitting TRBD1. Germline-derived CDR1 and CDR2 are SGHRS and YFSETQ. The CDR3 has 14 residues. V was clipped by 3 bases and J by 7 bases; unmatched bases: 9. The DNA for the CDR3 is TGCGCCAGCAGCTCGTCCCCCGGACAGGTTGAAGCTTTCTTT. Translating it yields CASSSSPGQVEAFF.

This clonotype was seen a few times. This sequence joins TRBV20-1 and TRBJ2-6; D uncertain. CDR3 length: 14 amino acids. Germline V gene lookup returns CDR1 DFQATT and CDR2 SNEGSKA (reference sequence). Trimming took off 6 bases at V and 5 bases at J, with 14 bases between the two ends. This CDR3 is CSAIVGSRANVLTF. The CDR3 nucleotides are TGCAGTGCCATCGTCGGTAGCCGGGCCAACGTCCTGACTTTC.

With regard to this clonotype: Being one base from a much bigger clone, this may be a read error. The chain joins TRBV28 to TRBJ2-7; possibly TRBD2 for D (6 bases). The CDR3 runs 12 residues. The V gene's germline CDR1 is MDHEN and CDR2 SYDVKM. The V and J ends lost 7 bases and 0 bases respectively, with 7 bases between them. The CDR3 DNA is TGTGCCAGCATCGGGAGCTCCTACGAGCAGTACTTC. Its translation is CASIGSSYEQYF.

Ten or more counts support this clonotype. V gene TRBV3-1 combines with J gene TRBJ2-6; TRBD1 matches at 9 bases. The trim removed 6 bases at V and 2 bases at J, leaving 8 bases unmatched. The CDR3 is made up of 17 amino acids. Per germline, CDR1 LGHDT and CDR2 YNNKEL (reference sequence). The DNA for the CDR3 is TGTGCCAGCAGATGGGGGACAGGGACCGCTGGGGCCAACGTCCTGACTTTC. It encodes CASRWGTGTAGANVLTF.

Many counts were recorded for this clonotype. The genes are TRBV30 and TRBJ2-7; the D is unclear. From germline, CDR1 is GTSNPN and CDR2 SVGIG (reference sequence). There are 13 residues in the CDR3. The ends were cut back, 3 bases at V and 6 bases at J, with 15 bases in the middle. This CDR3 reads CAWRSTSTSEQYF. The CDR3 DNA sequence: TGTGCCTGGAGGTCGACAAGTACCTCCGAGCAGTACTTC.

This chain uses TRBV29-1 with TRBJ1-3; D is undetermined. Germline V gene lookup returns CDR1 SQVTM and CDR2 ANQGSEA. V lost 7 bases, J lost 1 base, and 11 bases lay in between. The length of the CDR3 is 13 residues. CDR3 protein: CSAFRGSGNTIYF. In DNA, the CDR3 is TGCAGCGCCTTCCGGGGATCTGGAAACACCATATATTTT.

This clonotype was recorded at least ten times. J is TRBJ1-1 and V is TRBV11-1, with D possibly being TRBD1 (5 bases). Germline-derived CDR1 and CDR2 are SGHAT and FQDESV (reference sequence). CDR3 size: 14 residues. Trimming left V 4 bases short and J 5 bases short, with 14 bases between. Written as DNA, the CDR3 is TGTGCCAGCAGCTCGGGACGGGGAGGGACTGAAGCTTTCTTT. Amino acid sequence: CASSSGRGGTEAFF.

This clonotype has at least ten counts. V usage is TRBV6-1 and J usage is TRBJ1-2; D unclear. Trimming took off 5 bases at V and 6 bases at J, with 19 bases between the two ends. Germline V gene lookup returns CDR1 MNHNS and CDR2 SASEGT. This CDR3 spans 15 amino acids. The CDR3 loop is CASSPSRASGNGYTF. The DNA for the CDR3 is TGTGCCAGCAGTCCTTCTCGGGCCTCGGGGAATGGCTACACCTTC.

CDR3 sequence reads: CASSSWATGYQETQYF. DNA of the CDR3: TGTGCCAGCAGCTCGTGGGCCACGGGGTACCAAGAGACCCAGTACTTC. V usage is TRBV7-2 and J usage is TRBJ2-5; D is possibly TRBD2 (5 bases). CDR1 is SGHTA, CDR2 FQGNSA, per germline. V was shortened by 4 bases and J by 0 bases, with 15 bases between the two germline ends. The CDR3 is 16 residues long.

The V call is TRBV11-2, the J call TRBJ1-1; D call uncertain. The CDR3 contains 13 residues. Germline-derived CDR1 and CDR2 are SGHAT and FQNNGV. V was cut by 4 bases and J by 0 bases, with 6 bases left in between. In nucleotides, the CDR3 is TGTGCCAGCAGCTCGGGTATGAACACTGAAGCTTTCTTT. It encodes CASSSGMNTEAFF.

The chain joins TRBV9 to TRBJ1-2; perhaps TRBD1 as D (5 bases). V lost 3 bases and J lost 5, with 11 bases in between. CDR1 and CDR2 (germline): SGDLS, YYNGEE. The CDR3 contains 13 residues. CDR3 DNA sequence: TGTGCCAGCAGCGCCCTTGAGGGGTATGGCTACACCTTC. Its translation is CASSALEGYGYTF.

This clonotype was seen repeatedly, ten times or more. This sequence joins TRBV7-9 and TRBJ2-1; D is ambiguous. CDR1 SEHNR and CDR2 FQNEAQ come from the germline V gene (reference sequence). The V end was cut by 5 bases, the J end by 4 bases, with 6 bases between. The CDR3 runs 12 residues. The CDR3 is CASSEGYNEQFF. The DNA for the CDR3 is TGTGCCAGCAGCGAAGGGTACAATGAGCAGTTCTTC.

The gene calls are TRBV12-3 or TRBV12-4 and TRBJ2-1; maybe TRBD2 (6 bases). Trimming cost V 7 bases and J 5 bases, with 15 bases left between them. The CDR3 contains 14 residues. For the CDR3, the DNA is TGTGCCAGCAACCCTAGGAGGGCCCACAATGAGCAGTTCTTC. It is translated as CASNPRRAHNEQFF.

This clonotype was recorded at least ten times. Written as DNA, the CDR3 is TGTGCCAGCTCACCCGGGGTCGCCTACGAGCAGTACTTC. Amino acid sequence: CASSPGVAYEQYF. The chain recombines TRBV18 with TRBJ2-7, with D possibly being TRBD2 (5 bases). The ends were cut back, 3 bases at V and 2 bases at J, with 8 bases in the middle. The CDR3 has 13 residues. CDR1 is KGHSH, CDR2 LQKENI, per germline. The whole variable domain, filled in from reference TRBV18 and TRBJ2-7, reads NAGVMQNPRHLVRRRGQEARLRCSPMKGHSHVYWYRQLPEEGLKFMVYLQKENIIDESGMPKERFSAEFPKEGPSILRIQQVVRGDSAAYFCASSPGVAYEQYFGPGTRLTVT.

This clonotype was recorded many times. CDR3 residues: CASSEESSLAKNIQYF. Written as DNA, the CDR3 is TGTGCCAGCAGTGAAGAATCATCCCTAGCCAAAAACATTCAGTACTTC. The chain is built from TRBV2 and TRBJ2-4; no reliable D call. Trimming took off 1 base at V and 0 bases at J, with 10 bases between the two ends. Germline CDR1 is SNHLY and CDR2 is FYNNEI. The CDR3 is 16 residues long.

Many counts were recorded for this clonotype. The gene calls are TRBV12-3 or TRBV12-4 and TRBJ2-1, with 10 positions matching TRBD2. This CDR3 comprises 15 residues. V was pared by 2 bases and J by 2 bases, with 0 bases of the junction left unmatched. CDR3 nucleotide sequence: TGTGCCAGCAGTTTAAGCGGGAGGGCCTACAATGAGCAGTTCTTC. It is translated as CASSLSGRAYNEQFF.

Ten or more counts support this clonotype. The genes are TRBV5-1 and TRBJ2-5; D is possibly TRBD2 (5 bases). Deletions cut 3 bases from V and 2 bases from J, with 5 bases between. Germline CDR1 and CDR2: SGHRS and YFSETQ. This CDR3 has 12 residues. The CDR3: CASSSGQETQYF. As DNA, the CDR3 is TGCGCCAGCAGCTCGGGACAAGAGACCCAGTACTTC.

This clonotype was detected ten times or more. The gene calls are TRBV2 and TRBJ2-7, with D possibly TRBD2 on 6 matching bases. Trimming stripped 4 bases from V and 6 bases from J, with 10 bases between. The CDR3 consists of 12 residues. Germline CDR1 is SNHLY and CDR2 is FYNNEI. The CDR3 spells CASSGPGSEQYF. CDR3 in DNA: TGTGCCAGCAGTGGACCCGGGAGCGAGCAGTACTTC.

This clonotype was recorded a few times. The chain recombines TRBV7-9 with TRBJ1-6; D is undetermined. The CDR3 is made up of 12 amino acids. Trimming left V 1 base short and J 7 bases short, with 2 bases between. Germline V gene data show CDR1 as SEHNR and CDR2 as FQNEAQ (reference sequence). DNA of the CDR3: TGTGCCAGCAGCTTAGTGAATTCACCCCTCCACTTT. It encodes CASSLVNSPLHF.

This clonotype showed up many times. The rearrangement uses TRBV18 and TRBJ2-3; D not resolved. The CDR3 spans 10 residues. CDR1 KGHSH and CDR2 LQKENI come from the germline V gene. The germline V and J ends were trimmed by 4 bases and 5 bases, with 1 base remaining between them. DNA for the CDR3: TGTGCCAGCTCACAAGATACGCAGTATTTT. Protein product: CASSQDTQYF. The full variable domain, with the rest looked up from reference TRBV18 and TRBJ2-3, is NAGVMQNPRHLVRRRGQEARLRCSPMKGHSHVYWYRQLPEEGLKFMVYLQKENIIDESGMPKERFSAEFPKEGPSILRIQQVVRGDSAAYFCASSQDTQYFGPGTRLTVL.

On this clonotype itself: The junction does not match germline at one end; this may be a read error. The chain uses TRBV20-1 and TRBJ1-3, with 9 positions matching TRBD1. The germline V gene has CDR1 DFQATT and CDR2 SNEGSKA (reference sequence). CDR3 size: 17 residues. The CDR3 DNA is TGCGGTGCTAGAGCAGGACAGGGGTTAAGAGGTGGAAACACCATATATTTT. It yields the protein CGARAGQGLRGGNTIYF.

This clonotype was counted ten times or more. This chain links TRBV28 with TRBJ1-2; weak D call: TRBD1 (5 bases). The germline V and J ends were trimmed by 5 bases and 2 bases, with 15 bases remaining between them. The length of the CDR3 is 15 residues. The germline CDR1 and CDR2 sequences are MDHEN and SYDVKM. The CDR3 nucleotides read TGTGCCAGCAGTCAGAGGGGACTGGAGAACTATGGCTACACCTTC. Residues: CASSQRGLENYGYTF.

This clonotype was seen repeatedly, ten times or more. The chain has TRBV27 and TRBJ2-3; a weak D match, TRBD2 (6 bases). This CDR3 contains 16 residues. Germline V CDR1 and CDR2: MNHEY, SMNVEV (reference sequence). Trimming took 5 bases from V and 2 from J, leaving 17 bases between them. The CDR3 sequence: CASSPHGREDTDTQYF. In DNA, the CDR3 is TGTGCCAGCAGTCCCCATGGCAGGGAGGACACAGATACGCAGTATTTT.